This T cell receptor (beta chain) was captured by sequencing in a study of T cells in localized non-small cell lung cancer. The assay was immunoSEQ multiplex PCR, and TCRdb's table has in-frame clones only and misses some. Of 25,000 to 30,000 clones in the sample, around 92% were seen once. Germline CDR1 reads LGHNA; CDR2 reads YNFKEQ. The CDR3 is made up of 15 amino acids. V dropped 3 bases and J dropped 10; count of bases not matched to a gene: 9. The material sequenced was peripheral blood mononuclear cells, taken before any cancer treatment. This clonotype was sampled from a woman aged 35 to 70 with stage III lung adenocarcinoma. The J gene is TRBJ1-4, the V gene TRBV4-2; 9 bases are a match to TRBD1. The CDR3 DNA sequence: TGTGCCAGCAGCCAGGAAACAGGGGGCGCAGGAAAACTGTTTTTT. Its protein product is CASSQETGGAGKLFF.